The next 24 T cell receptor beta chains were all read from a single sample in a study of cytomegalovirus exposure and HLA in healthy donors. PCR involved 60 Vbeta and 13 Jbeta primers. Clones were read by immunoSEQ multiplex PCR, and TCRdb kept only the in-frame ones, dropping some. The table shows 150,000 to 200,000 clones, with 75% to 90% occurring only once. The sample comprised PBMCs. The receptors derive from a boy younger than 10 in good health and CMV-seronegative.

This chain links TRBV5-4 with TRBJ2-5; D unclear. The V end was cut by 5 bases, the J end by 2 bases, with 16 bases between. Germline lookup yields CDR1 SGHNT and CDR2 YYREEE (reference sequence). The CDR3 is 15 residues long. CDR3: CASSIGGRQQETQYF. The CDR3 region has the DNA TGTGCCAGCAGTATAGGCGGTCGGCAGCAAGAGACCCAGTACTTC. Filled out from reference TRBV5-4 and TRBJ2-5, the complete variable domain reads ETGVTQSPTHLIKTRGQQVTLRCSSQSGHNTVSWYQQALGQGPQFIFQYYREEENGRGNFPPRFSGLQFPNYSSELNVNALELDDSALYLCASSIGGRQQETQYFGPGTRLLVL.

The table lists this clone with a count of one. The chain joins TRBV6-6 to TRBJ2-3; D may be TRBD1 (5 bases). Germline loops: CDR1 MNHNY, CDR2 SVGAGI (reference sequence). V lost 0 bases and J 1 base, leaving 11 bases between the germline ends. The CDR3 has 16 amino acids. The CDR3 DNA is TGTGCCAGCAGTTACTCCCAGGGAAAGGGCACAGATACGCAGTATTTT. Residues: CASSYSQGKGTDTQYF.

The CDR3 is CASSLAAGSPYEQYV. The CDR3 DNA reads TGCGCCAGCAGCTTGGCGGCGGGGAGCCCCTACGAGCAGTACGTC. V is TRBV5-1 and J is TRBJ2-7; D perhaps matches TRBD2 (6 bases). V gave up 0 bases and J gave up 2 bases, with 12 bases separating them. Germline loops: CDR1 SGHRS, CDR2 YFSETQ. CDR3 length equals 15 residues.

The V gene is TRBV11-3, the J gene TRBJ2-7, with D possibly matching TRBD1 (6 bases). This CDR3 region has 14 residues. Trimming took off 5 bases at V and 2 bases at J, with 13 bases between the two ends. Germline V gene data show CDR1 as SGHNT and CDR2 as YENEEA. CDR3 protein: CASSAGQNTYEQYF. In nucleotides, the CDR3 is TGTGCCAGCAGCGCCGGACAGAACACCTACGAGCAGTACTTC. The full variable domain, with the rest looked up from reference TRBV11-3 and TRBJ2-7, is EAGVVQSPRYKIIEKKQPVAFWCNPISGHNTLYWYLQNLGQGPELLIRYENEEAVDDSQLPKDRFSAERLKGVDSTLKIQPAELGDSAVYLCASSAGQNTYEQYFGPGTRLTVT.

The rearrangement links TRBV5-6 to TRBJ2-7, with D maybe TRBD2 (6 bases). Per the germline V gene, CDR1 is SGHDT and CDR2 is YYEEEE. Deletions cut 6 bases from V and 4 bases from J, with 14 bases between. CDR3 length equals 13 residues. CDR3 coding DNA: TGTGCCAGCACCTCCAAGCTAGCGTACGAGCAGTACTTC. Amino acid sequence: CASTSKLAYEQYF.

This chain uses TRBV5-4 with TRBJ2-5; TRBD1 agrees at 8 bases. From germline, CDR1 is SGHNT and CDR2 YYREEE (reference sequence). V shed 4 bases and J 1 base; nucleotides not matched to a gene: 3. The CDR3 has 14 amino acids. The CDR3 DNA reads TGTGCCAGCAGCCGGACAGGGCCCCAAGAGACCCAGTACTTC. Its translation is CASSRTGPQETQYF.

The V gene is TRBV28, the J gene TRBJ2-7; D might be TRBD2 (6 bases). This CDR3 spans 14 amino acids. Germline loops: CDR1 MDHEN, CDR2 SYDVKM. V shed 8 bases and J shed 3 bases, with 17 bases lying between them. The CDR3 DNA reads as TGTGCCAGCGCATCCGGGAGTACGGGCTACGAGCAGTACTTC. It specifies CASASGSTGYEQYF. The variable domain in full, completed from reference TRBV28 and TRBJ2-7, reads DVKVTQSSRYLVKRTGEKVFLECVQDMDHENMFWYRQDPGLGLRLIYFSYDVKMKEKGDIPEGYSVSREKKERFSLILESASTNQTSMYLCASASGSTGYEQYFGPGTRLTVT.

This clone turned up a few times. The rearrangement joins TRBV7-8 to TRBJ1-4; D might be TRBD1 (6 bases). This CDR3 spans 16 amino acids. Trimming removed 3 bases at V and 5 bases at J, with 16 bases between. Germline assignment: CDR1 SGHVS and CDR2 FQNEAQ. The CDR3 reads CASSFLVGQFNEKLFF. The DNA of the CDR3 is TGTGCCAGCAGCTTTTTAGTCGGACAGTTCAATGAAAAACTGTTTTTT.

This clone is a singleton in its sample. This sequence joins TRBV2 and TRBJ2-1; 8 bases are a match to TRBD2. V was clipped by 3 bases and J by 4 bases; unmatched bases: 5. There are 15 residues in the CDR3. Per germline, CDR1 SNHLY and CDR2 FYNNEI. CDR3 DNA sequence: TGTGCCAGCAGTGATCTGGGACTAGGTTACAATGAGCAGTTCTTC. It translates to CASSDLGLGYNEQFF.

This rearrangement joins TRBV6-5 to TRBJ2-3; D may be TRBD2 (5 bases). V lost 5 bases, J lost 3 bases, and 15 bases lay in between. Germline loops: CDR1 MNHEY, CDR2 SVGAGI. The CDR3 has 15 residues. The CDR3 DNA reads TGTGCCAGCAGTATGAACGGGGTTGGAACAGATACGCAGTATTTT. It codes for CASSMNGVGTDTQYF.

The chain couples TRBV7-9 to TRBJ2-1, with 8 bases fitting TRBD2. The germline V gene encodes CDR1 SEHNR and CDR2 FQNEAQ (reference sequence). The length of the CDR3 is 15 residues. V trimming: 2 bases; J trimming: 0 bases; junction bases outside the gene matches: 0. The CDR3 DNA is TGTGCCAGCAGCTTAAGCGGGAGCTCCTACAATGAGCAGTTCTTC. It encodes CASSLSGSSYNEQFF.

The gene calls are TRBV7-9 and TRBJ2-2; TRBD2 agrees at 7 bases. The CDR3 has 13 residues. The trim removed 7 bases at V and 5 bases at J, leaving 4 bases unmatched. Per the germline V gene, CDR1 is SEHNR and CDR2 is FQNEAQ (reference sequence). The CDR3 reads CASMGGVTGELFF. CDR3 nucleotides: TGTGCCAGCATGGGGGGGGTGACCGGGGAGCTGTTTTTT.

The chain combines TRBV18 with TRBJ2-1; TRBD2 matches at 12 bases. The CDR3 sequence is 17 residues long. Germline CDR1 and CDR2: KGHSH and LQKENI. V lost 2 bases and J lost 2; bases outside the gene matches: 4. The CDR3: CASSPRSSGGAYNEQFF. The CDR3 nucleotides are TGTGCCAGCTCACCAAGATCTAGCGGGGGGGCCTACAATGAGCAGTTCTTC.

Only one count was recorded for this clone. The V and J genes are TRBV28 and TRBJ1-2; D is undetermined. This CDR3 has 12 residues. Germline V gives CDR1 MDHEN, CDR2 SYDVKM. V was clipped by 8 bases and J by 1 base, with 8 bases between them. CDR3 sequence: CASSPRNYGYTF. The CDR3 region has the DNA TGTGCCAGCTCCCCTCGTAACTATGGCTACACCTTC.

Details on this clone: Sequence at one end of the junction differs from germline and may be a read error. The chain has TRBV7-7 and TRBJ2-1; 8 nucleotides agree with TRBD1. CDR1 is SSHAT, CDR2 FNYEAQ, per germline (reference sequence). The CDR3 loop spans 15 amino acids. This CDR3 is CASSPGTGLGNEQFF. CDR3 DNA: TGTGCTAGCAGCCCCGGGACAGGCCTGGGCAATGAGCAGTTCTTC.

The genes are TRBV28 and TRBJ2-7, with D maybe TRBD1 (6 bases). Germline assignment: CDR1 MDHEN and CDR2 SYDVKM. The germline V and J ends were trimmed by 3 bases and 5 bases, with 11 bases remaining between them. This CDR3 has 13 amino acids. The DNA for the CDR3 is TGTGCCAGCAGTTTTCGGCAGGGGAACGAGCAGTACTTC. It specifies CASSFRQGNEQYF.

This rearrangement joins TRBV5-1 to TRBJ2-5, with 8 bases identical to TRBD1. Germline V CDR1 and CDR2: SGHRS, YFSETQ. The trim removed 3 bases at V and 4 bases at J, leaving 8 bases unmatched. This CDR3 is built from 15 residues. CDR3 sequence reads: CASSWWTGRSETQYF. CDR3 in DNA: TGCGCCAGCAGCTGGTGGACAGGGAGGTCAGAGACCCAGTACTTC.

The CDR3 loop is CASSPNADTQYF. CDR3 DNA: TGTGCCAGCAGCCCTAATGCCGATACGCAGTATTTT. The gene calls are TRBV6-6 and TRBJ2-3; D remains unclear. The ends were cut back, 6 bases at V and 6 bases at J, with 10 bases in the middle. Germline CDR1 and CDR2: MNHNY and SVGAGI (reference sequence). The CDR3 extends over 12 amino acids.

Written as DNA, the CDR3 is TGCGCCAGCAGCCAAGACAGGGGTGAGGCTTATGGCTACACCTTC. It is translated as CASSQDRGEAYGYTF. The J gene is TRBJ1-2, the V gene TRBV4-1, with a tentative D call TRBD1 (6 bases). This CDR3 is 15 amino acids long. The V end was cut by 0 bases, the J end by 5 bases, with 13 bases between. Germline values: CDR1 MGHRA, CDR2 YSYEKL.

J is TRBJ2-1 and V is TRBV14; 7 bases align to TRBD1. Looked up from germline, CDR1 is SGHDN and CDR2 is FVKESK. The CDR3 sequence is 14 residues long. V lost 1 base and J lost 8; bases outside the gene matches: 5. CDR3 DNA sequence: TGTGCCAGCAGCCAAGTTTTAGGGGGCGATGAGCAGTTCTTC. Protein product: CASSQVLGGDEQFF.

V usage is TRBV30 and J usage is TRBJ1-5, with D maybe TRBD1 (5 bases). Germline loops: CDR1 GTSNPN, CDR2 SVGIG (reference sequence). This CDR3 spans 14 amino acids. With 0 bases removed from V and 3 bases from J, the gap between germline ends came to 9 bases. The CDR3 DNA is TGTGCCTGGAGTGTGGTGACAGTCAATCAGCCCCAGCATTTT. Amino acids: CAWSVVTVNQPQHF.

This chain uses TRBV27 with TRBJ2-1, with D unresolved. Germline CDR1 reads MNHEY; CDR2 reads SMNVEV (reference sequence). V gave up 7 bases and J gave up 4 bases, with 8 bases separating them. The CDR3 sequence is 12 residues long. Here the CDR3 DNA reads TGTGCCAGCAAAATCGGTTACAATGAGCAGTTCTTC. The encoded protein is CASKIGYNEQFF.

The chain joins TRBV4-1 to TRBJ1-2; D possibly corresponds to TRBD1 (5 bases). Germline V CDR1 and CDR2: MGHRA, YSYEKL. Trimming removed 3 bases at V and 2 bases at J, with 19 bases between. The CDR3 has 17 residues. CDR3 bases: TGCGCCAGCAGCCAGGGGCCCCAGGGAAATCTCAACTATGGCTACACCTTC. It is translated as CASSQGPQGNLNYGYTF.

This chain uses TRBV5-1 with TRBJ1-2; no definite D call. Germline V gene lookup returns CDR1 SGHRS and CDR2 YFSETQ. The CDR3 is 13 residues long. The V gene lost 7 bases and the J gene lost 4 bases, with 14 bases spanning the gap. The CDR3 DNA is TGCGCCAGCCGGGTAGACGGCTTCTATGGCTACACCTTC. This gives the protein CASRVDGFYGYTF.